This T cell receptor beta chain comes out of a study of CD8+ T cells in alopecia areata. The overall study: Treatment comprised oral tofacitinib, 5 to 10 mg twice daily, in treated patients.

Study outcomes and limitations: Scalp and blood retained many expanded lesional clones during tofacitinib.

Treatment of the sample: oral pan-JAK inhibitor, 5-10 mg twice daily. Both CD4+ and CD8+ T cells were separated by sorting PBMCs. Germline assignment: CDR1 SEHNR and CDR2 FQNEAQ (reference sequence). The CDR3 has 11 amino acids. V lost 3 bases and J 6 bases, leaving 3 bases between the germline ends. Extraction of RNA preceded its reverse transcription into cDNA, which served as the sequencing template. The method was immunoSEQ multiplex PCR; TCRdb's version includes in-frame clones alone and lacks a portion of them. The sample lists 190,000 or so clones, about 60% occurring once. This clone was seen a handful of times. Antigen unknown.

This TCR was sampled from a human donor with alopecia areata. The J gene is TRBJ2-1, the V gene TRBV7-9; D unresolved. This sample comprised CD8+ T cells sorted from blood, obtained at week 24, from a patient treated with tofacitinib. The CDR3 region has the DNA TGTGCCAGCAGCTTTTCCAATGAGCAGTTCTTC. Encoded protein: CASSFSNEQFF.